The clone carrying this T cell receptor (beta chain) has only a few counts. Antigen specificity is unknown. The record originates from a study of early T cells in non-severe SARS-CoV-2 infection. Regarding the study as a whole: Anti-spike CD8 responses were favored by VDJdb matching, which missed private and CD4 specificities.

Attachment of unique molecular identifiers was made to individual cDNA molecules. MiXCR, run by TCRdb on the 5' RACE reads, gives a single entry per CDR3 protein. The top ten clones hold 4.5% to 6% of a sample with roughly 60,000 distinct CDR3 sequences, under 7.5% of them seen once. The source is an adult who was a healthcare worker with PCR-confirmed SARS-CoV-2 infection or an uninfected control (not recorded which). The sample in question was whole blood, obtained at baseline.

The CDR3 nucleotides are TGTGCCAGCAGTTGGAGTAGCGGTAACACAGATACGCAGTATTTT. It translates to CASSWSSGNTDTQYF. V is TRBV6-2 or TRBV6-3 and J is TRBJ2-3; a weak D match, TRBD2 (6 bases). Germline CDR1 MNHEY, CDR2 SVGEGT. CDR3 size: 15 residues. V was trimmed by 4 bases and J by 2 bases, leaving 13 bases between them.